The clone carrying this T cell receptor beta chain turned up a few times. Its target is unknown. These data originate in a study of T-cell reconstitution after alpha-beta-depleted transplantation in children. Study results and caveats: It was surviving recipient T cells and thymic progenitors that gave some patients high TCRbeta diversity at day 60. T-cell numbers and diversity one year post-transplant derived largely from freshly generated T cells.

V shed 6 bases and J shed 1 base, with 22 bases lying between them. The CDR3 consists of 17 residues. The V gene's germline CDR1 is DFQATT and CDR2 SNEGSKA (reference sequence). Using unique molecular identifiers, the investigators prepared the TCRbeta library. MiXCR, run by TCRdb on the PCR reads, gives a single entry per CDR3 protein. In the table there are hundreds of thousands of distinct CDR3 sequences, around 15% of which are singletons. This receptor was obtained from a male patient aged 2-10 years who had a stem cell transplant for acute lymphoblastic leukemia, so the T cells may come from the graft donor. This chain joins TRBV20-1 and TRBJ1-3, with D perhaps matching TRBD1 (5 bases). The material sequenced was PBMCs, mostly from graft donor cells, taken 360 days after TCRalphabeta/CD19-depleted stem cell transplant. The CDR3 sequence is CSAKLPGRISSGNTIYF. In DNA, the CDR3 is TGCAGTGCAAAACTACCGGGACGGATCTCGTCTGGAAACACCATATATTTT.